Described below is a single TCR beta chain sequence and its context. In germline, CDR1 is MNHEY, CDR2 SMNVEV (reference sequence). Trimming removed 0 bases from V and 3 bases from J; junction bases left unmatched: 10. The CDR3 loop spans 19 amino acids. The source of the sample is a study of shared T cell receptors in the human thymus. Clones were read by immunoSEQ multiplex PCR, and TCRdb kept only the in-frame ones, dropping some. The sample lists hundreds of thousands of clones; around 78% were seen once. The same data also went into a second study, on human thymus T cells. As that report states: Healthy Finnish infants undergoing corrective surgery for congenital heart defects were used as donors. Corrective cardiac operations yielded the resected thymus tissue. Usage of V and J genes appeared biased in thymic and blood repertoires.

The clonotype comes from a boy in the first two years of life with a congenital heart defect. The sequenced material came from thymocytes. V and J are TRBV27 and TRBJ2-6, with TRBD1 identical over 8 bases. CDR3 sequence: CASSLSSPQGAGGANVLTF. DNA for the CDR3: TGTGCCAGCAGTTTATCATCCCCGCAGGGGGCGGGTGGGGCCAACGTCCTGACTTTC. The variable domain in full, completed from reference TRBV27 and TRBJ2-6, reads EAQVTQNPRYLITVTGKKLTVTCSQNMNHEYMSWYRQDPGLGLRQIYYSMNVEVTDKGDVPEGYKVSRKEKRNFPLILESPSPNQTSLYFCASSLSSPQGAGGANVLTFGAGSRLTVL.